There are a few counts of the clone carrying this T cell receptor beta chain. Its antigen is not identified. Scientists ran DNA taken from cultured CD4+ T cells through the Oncomine TCR Beta short-read assay for sequencing. Cultures of CD4+ T cells served as the source for extracting genomic DNA. TCRdb used MiXCR to reprocess the PCR reads, holding one entry per CDR3 protein. Of over 9,000 distinct CDR3 sequences listed, roughly a third are singletons. Documented treatment: approximately nine-day PBMC culture with coronavirus spike peptide pools or control peptides (ViraFEST assay). An unexposed donor provided the CD4+ T cells, which were collected before the COVID-19 pandemic (2011-2018). These data originate in a study of vaccination and CD4 T cells after COVID-19. CDR3 length: 16 residues. The germline V gene encodes CDR1 SQVTM and CDR2 ANQGSEA. Trimming at V came to 4 bases and at J to 1 base, leaving 8 bases not matched to a gene.

The TCR comes from a human donor in good health. Input material: CD4+ T cells from blood, cultured in vitro. V usage is TRBV29-1 and J usage is TRBJ2-7, with 12 positions matching TRBD2. Here the CDR3 reads CSVGLAGGPWSYEQYF. DNA for the CDR3: TGCAGCGTTGGTCTAGCGGGAGGGCCTTGGTCCTACGAGCAGTACTTC.